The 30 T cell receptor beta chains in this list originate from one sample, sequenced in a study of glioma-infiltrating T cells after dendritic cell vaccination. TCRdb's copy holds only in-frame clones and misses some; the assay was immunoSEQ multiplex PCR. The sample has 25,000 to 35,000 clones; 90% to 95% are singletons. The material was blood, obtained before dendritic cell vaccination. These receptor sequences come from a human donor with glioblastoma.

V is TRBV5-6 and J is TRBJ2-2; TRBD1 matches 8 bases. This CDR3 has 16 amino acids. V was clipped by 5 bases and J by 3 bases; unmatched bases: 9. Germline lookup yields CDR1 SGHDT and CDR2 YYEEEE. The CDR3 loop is CASSLIRGRDTGELFF. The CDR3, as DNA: TGTGCCAGCAGTTTGATCAGGGGGCGAGACACCGGGGAGCTGTTTTTT.

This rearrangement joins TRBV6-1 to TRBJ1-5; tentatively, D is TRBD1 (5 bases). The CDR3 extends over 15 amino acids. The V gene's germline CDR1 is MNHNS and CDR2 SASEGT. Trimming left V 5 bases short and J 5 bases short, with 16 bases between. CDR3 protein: CASSFRDFGDQPQHF. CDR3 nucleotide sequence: TGTGCCAGCAGTTTCCGGGACTTCGGGGATCAGCCCCAGCATTTT.

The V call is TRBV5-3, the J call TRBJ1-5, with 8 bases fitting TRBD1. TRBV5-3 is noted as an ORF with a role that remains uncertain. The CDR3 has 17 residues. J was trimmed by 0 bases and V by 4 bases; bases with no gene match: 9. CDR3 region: CARSLQGARGSNQPQHF. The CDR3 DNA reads TGTGCCAGAAGCCTGCAGGGGGCCAGGGGTAGCAATCAGCCCCAGCATTTT.

Here the CDR3 reads CASSQPGQGVHEQYF. The CDR3 DNA sequence: TGTGCCAGCAGTCAGCCCGGACAGGGCGTCCACGAGCAGTACTTC. The chain couples TRBV6-6 to TRBJ2-7, with 8 bases identical to TRBD1. From germline, CDR1 is MNHNY and CDR2 SVGAGI (reference sequence). The CDR3 has 15 residues. The ends lost 5 bases at V and 5 bases at J; junction bases unmatched: 11.

Here the CDR3 reads CASSILGGARDYGYTF. The CDR3 DNA reads as TGTGCCAGTAGTATTTTGGGAGGGGCCCGGGACTATGGCTACACCTTC. V and J are TRBV19 and TRBJ1-2; the D gene is possibly TRBD1 (5 bases). Germline-derived CDR1 and CDR2 are LNHDA and SQIVND (reference sequence). The CDR3 is 16 residues long. Trimming removed 3 bases from V and 3 bases from J, with 17 bases in between.

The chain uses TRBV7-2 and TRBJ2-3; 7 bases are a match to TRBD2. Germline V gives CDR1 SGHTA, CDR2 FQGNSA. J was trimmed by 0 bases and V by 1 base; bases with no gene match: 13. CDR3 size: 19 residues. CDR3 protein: CASSLGPSGLGSSTDTQYF. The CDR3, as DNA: TGTGCCAGCAGCTTAGGGCCTAGCGGTCTTGGCTCTAGCACAGATACGCAGTATTTT.

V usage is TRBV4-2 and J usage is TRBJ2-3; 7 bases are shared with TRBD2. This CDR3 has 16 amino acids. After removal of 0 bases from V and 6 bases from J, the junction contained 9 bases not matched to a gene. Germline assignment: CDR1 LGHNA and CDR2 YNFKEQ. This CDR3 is CASSQDRRGTLDTQYF. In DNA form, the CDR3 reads TGTGCCAGCAGCCAAGATAGGCGGGGGACGCTGGATACGCAGTATTTT.

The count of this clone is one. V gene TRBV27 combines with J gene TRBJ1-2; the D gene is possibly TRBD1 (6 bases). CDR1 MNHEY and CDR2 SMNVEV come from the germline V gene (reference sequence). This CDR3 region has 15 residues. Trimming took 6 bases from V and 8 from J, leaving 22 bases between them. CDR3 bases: TGTGCCAGCAGGGGAGAGGACAGCCCCACGGGGGGCTACACCTTC. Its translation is CASRGEDSPTGGYTF.

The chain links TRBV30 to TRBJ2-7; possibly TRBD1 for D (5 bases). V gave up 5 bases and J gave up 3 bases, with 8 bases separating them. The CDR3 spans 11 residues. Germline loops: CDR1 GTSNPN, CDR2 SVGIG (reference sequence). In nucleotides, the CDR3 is TGTGCCTGGGGACATATCTACGAGCAGTACTTC. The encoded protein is CAWGHIYEQYF.

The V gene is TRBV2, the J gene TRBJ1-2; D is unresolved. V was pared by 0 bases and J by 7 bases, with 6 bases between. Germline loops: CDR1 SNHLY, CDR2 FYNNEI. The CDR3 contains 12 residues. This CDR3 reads CASSEAPGGYTF. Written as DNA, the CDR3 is TGTGCCAGCAGTGAAGCGCCCGGTGGCTACACCTTC.

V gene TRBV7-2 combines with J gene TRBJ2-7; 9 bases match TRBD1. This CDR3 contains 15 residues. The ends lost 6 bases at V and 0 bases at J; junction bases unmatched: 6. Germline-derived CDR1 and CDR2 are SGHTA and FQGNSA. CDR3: CASRRDRESSYEQYF. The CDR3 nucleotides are TGTGCCAGCAGACGGGACAGGGAATCCTCCTACGAGCAGTACTTC. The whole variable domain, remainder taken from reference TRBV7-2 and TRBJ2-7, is GAGVSQSPSNKVTEKGKDVELRCDPISGHTALYWYRQSLGQGLEFLIYFQGNSAPDKSGLPSDRFSAERTGGSVSTLTIQRTQQEDSAVYLCASRRDRESSYEQYFGPGTRLTVT.

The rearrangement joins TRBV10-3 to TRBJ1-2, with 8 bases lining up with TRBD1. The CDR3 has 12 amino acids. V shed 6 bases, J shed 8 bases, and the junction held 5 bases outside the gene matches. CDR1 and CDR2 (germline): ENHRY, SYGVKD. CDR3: CAIRPTGEGYTF. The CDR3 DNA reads TGTGCCATCAGACCGACAGGGGAAGGCTACACCTTC.

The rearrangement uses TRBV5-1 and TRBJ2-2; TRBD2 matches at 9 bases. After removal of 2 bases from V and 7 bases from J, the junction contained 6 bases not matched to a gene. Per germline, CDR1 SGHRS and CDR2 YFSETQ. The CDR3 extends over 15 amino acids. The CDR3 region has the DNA TGCGCCAGCAGCTTTTCCGGGACTAGCAACGGGGAGCTGTTTTTT. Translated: CASSFSGTSNGELFF.

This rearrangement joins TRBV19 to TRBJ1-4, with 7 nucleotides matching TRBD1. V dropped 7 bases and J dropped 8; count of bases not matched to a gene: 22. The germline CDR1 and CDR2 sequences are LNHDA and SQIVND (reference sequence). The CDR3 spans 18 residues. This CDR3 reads CASTVGTFRLQGGEKLFF. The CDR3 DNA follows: TGTGCCAGTACGGTGGGCACATTCCGACTCCAAGGGGGCGAAAAACTGTTTTTT.

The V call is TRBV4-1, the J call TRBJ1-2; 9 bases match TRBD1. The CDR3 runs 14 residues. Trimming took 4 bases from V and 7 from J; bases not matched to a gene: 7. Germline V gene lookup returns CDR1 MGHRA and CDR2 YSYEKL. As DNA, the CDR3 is TGCGCCAGCAGCCTCCGGGACAGGGCTGGTGGCTACACCTTC. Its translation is CASSLRDRAGGYTF.

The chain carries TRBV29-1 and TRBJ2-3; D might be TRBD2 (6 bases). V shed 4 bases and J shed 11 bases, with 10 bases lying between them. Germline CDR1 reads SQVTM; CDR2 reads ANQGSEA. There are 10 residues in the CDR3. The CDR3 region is CSVGLAEQYF. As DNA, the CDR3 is TGCAGCGTTGGGTTAGCGGAGCAGTATTTT.

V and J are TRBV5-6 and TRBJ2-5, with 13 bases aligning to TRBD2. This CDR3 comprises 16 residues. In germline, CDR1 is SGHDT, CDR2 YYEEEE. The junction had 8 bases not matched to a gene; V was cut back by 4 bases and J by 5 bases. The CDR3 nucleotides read TGTGCCAGCAGCGCGACTAGCGGGGGGCTTGAGGAGACCCAGTACTTC. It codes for CASSATSGGLEETQYF.

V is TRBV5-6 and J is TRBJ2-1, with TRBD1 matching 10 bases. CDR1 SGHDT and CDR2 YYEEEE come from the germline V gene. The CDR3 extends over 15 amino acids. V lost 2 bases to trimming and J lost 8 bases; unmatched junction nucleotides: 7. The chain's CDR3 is CASSFGTGAIDEQFF. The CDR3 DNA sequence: TGTGCCAGCAGCTTCGGGACAGGGGCAATAGATGAGCAGTTCTTC.

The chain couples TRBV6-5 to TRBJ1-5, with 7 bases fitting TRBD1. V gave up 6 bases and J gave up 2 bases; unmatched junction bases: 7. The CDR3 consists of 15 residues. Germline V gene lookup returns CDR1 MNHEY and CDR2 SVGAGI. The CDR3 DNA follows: TGTGCCAGCAGCCCAGACAGGGCTGGCAATCAGCCCCAGCATTTT. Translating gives CASSPDRAGNQPQHF.

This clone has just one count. Written as DNA, the CDR3 is TGTGCCAGCAGTTGGTCAGGGGGTGATGGCTACACCTTC. It yields the protein CASSWSGGDGYTF. The J gene is TRBJ1-2, the V gene TRBV6-6; TRBD1 matches 7 bases. The V segment lost 4 bases and the J segment 6 bases; nucleotides outside the gene matches: 5. The V gene's germline CDR1 is MNHNY and CDR2 SVGAGI (reference sequence). The CDR3 sequence is 13 residues long.

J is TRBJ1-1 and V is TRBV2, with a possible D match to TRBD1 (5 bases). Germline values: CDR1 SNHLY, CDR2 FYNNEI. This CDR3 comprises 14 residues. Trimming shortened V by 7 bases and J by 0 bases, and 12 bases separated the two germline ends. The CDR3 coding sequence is TGTGCCAGCACCAGAGGAGGGGTGAACACTGAAGCTTTCTTT. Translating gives CASTRGGVNTEAFF.

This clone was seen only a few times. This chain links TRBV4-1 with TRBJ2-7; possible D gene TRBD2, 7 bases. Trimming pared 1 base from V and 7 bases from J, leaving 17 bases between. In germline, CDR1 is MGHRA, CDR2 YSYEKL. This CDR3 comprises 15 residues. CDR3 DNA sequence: TGCGCCAGCAGCCAAGTCTTTGCGGGGGCGGGGGAGCAGTACTTC. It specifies CASSQVFAGAGEQYF.

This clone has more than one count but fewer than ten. Written as DNA, the CDR3 is TGTGCCAGCAGCTTGGGGGAGATCTATGGCTACACCTTC. Protein sequence: CASSLGEIYGYTF. V and J are TRBV5-4 and TRBJ1-2; D gene uncertain. The germline V gene encodes CDR1 SGHNT and CDR2 YYREEE (reference sequence). The CDR3 extends over 13 amino acids. Trimming cost V 0 bases and J 4 bases, with 7 bases left between them.

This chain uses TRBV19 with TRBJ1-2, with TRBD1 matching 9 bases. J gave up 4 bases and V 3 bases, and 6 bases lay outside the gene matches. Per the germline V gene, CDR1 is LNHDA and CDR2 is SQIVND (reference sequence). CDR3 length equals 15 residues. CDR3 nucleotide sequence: TGTGCCAGTAGTATTTTACAGGGGGCTACCTATGGCTACACCTTC. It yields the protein CASSILQGATYGYTF.

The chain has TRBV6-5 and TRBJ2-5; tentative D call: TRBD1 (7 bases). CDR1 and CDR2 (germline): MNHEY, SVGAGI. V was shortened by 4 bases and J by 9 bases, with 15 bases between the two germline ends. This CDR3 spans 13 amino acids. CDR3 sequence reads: CASSWGQWEAQYF. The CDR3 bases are TGTGCCAGCAGTTGGGGACAGTGGGAGGCCCAGTACTTC.

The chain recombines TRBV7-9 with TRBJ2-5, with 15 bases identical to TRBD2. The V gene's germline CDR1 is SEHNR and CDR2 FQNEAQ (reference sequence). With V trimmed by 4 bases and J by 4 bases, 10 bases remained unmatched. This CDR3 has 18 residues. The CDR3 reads CASSWTSGGAVSSETQYF. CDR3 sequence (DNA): TGTGCCAGCAGCTGGACTAGCGGGGGGGCGGTTTCTTCAGAGACCCAGTACTTC.

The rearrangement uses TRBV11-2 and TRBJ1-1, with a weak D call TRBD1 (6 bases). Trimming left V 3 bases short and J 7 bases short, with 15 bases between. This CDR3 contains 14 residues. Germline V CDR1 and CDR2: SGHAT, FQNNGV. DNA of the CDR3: TGTGCCAGCAGCTTCCAGGGGTCTCAGGGTGAAGCTTTCTTT. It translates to CASSFQGSQGEAFF.

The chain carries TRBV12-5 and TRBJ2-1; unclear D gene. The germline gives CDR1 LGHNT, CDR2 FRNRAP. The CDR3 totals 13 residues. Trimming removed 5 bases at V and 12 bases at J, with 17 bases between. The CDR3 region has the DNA TGTGCTAGTGGTCCCGATCAGAGGTTCCCGCAGTTCTTC. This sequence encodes CASGPDQRFPQFF.

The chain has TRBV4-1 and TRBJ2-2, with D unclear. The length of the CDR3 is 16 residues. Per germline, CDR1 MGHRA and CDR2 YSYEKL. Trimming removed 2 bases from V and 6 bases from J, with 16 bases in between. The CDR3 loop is CASSQKYDTSAGELFF. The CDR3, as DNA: TGCGCCAGCAGCCAAAAATATGACACCTCGGCCGGGGAGCTGTTTTTT.

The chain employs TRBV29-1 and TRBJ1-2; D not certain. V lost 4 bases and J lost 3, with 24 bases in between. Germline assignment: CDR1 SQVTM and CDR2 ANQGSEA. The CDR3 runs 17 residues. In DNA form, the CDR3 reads TGCAGCGTTGTGTTTTCAGGCTCCCACCTTCTTCACTATGGCTACACCTTC. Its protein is CSVVFSGSHLLHYGYTF.